The 26 T cell receptor beta chains given below trace back to one sample, sequenced in a study of radiotherapy plus CTLA-4 blockade in lung cancer (dated by TCRdb to the late 2010s). Libraries were constructed by the immunoSEQ multiplex PCR assay. TCRdb stores this immuneACCESS table with in-frame sequences only. Part of the clones is absent; in the studies checked, under half of the shortfall reflects unresolved V genes, and no reason is known for the rest. In all, the sample holds approximately 78,000 clones, and around 80% of those were seen once. The ten largest clones represent roughly 7% of the sample. The sample consisted of peripheral blood, taken from a patient treated with radiotherapy plus ipilimumab. Receptors were obtained from a human donor with non-small cell lung cancer who had a complete response to radiotherapy plus ipilimumab.

This chain uses TRBV4-3 with TRBJ1-6; D may be TRBD1 (6 bases). The CDR3 totals 16 residues. V shed 2 bases and J shed 7 bases, with 15 bases lying between them. CDR1 is LGHNA and CDR2 is YSLEER in the germline V gene. CDR3 DNA: TGCGCCAGCAGCCAATCCTTTATTGGACAGAATTCACCCCTCCACTTT. The encoded protein is CASSQSFIGQNSPLHF.

The V and J genes are TRBV7-2 and TRBJ2-1; 8 nucleotides match TRBD2. The CDR3 is 15 amino acids. CDR1 is SGHTA and CDR2 is FQGNSA in the germline V gene. V was pared by 1 base and J by 8 bases, with 7 bases of the junction left unmatched. CDR3 loop: CASSLENLGGDEQFF. The CDR3 DNA follows: TGTGCCAGCAGCTTAGAAAACCTCGGGGGGGATGAGCAGTTCTTC.

The chain links TRBV14 to TRBJ2-6, with D possibly being TRBD1 (6 bases). The CDR3 consists of 17 residues. V lost 4 bases and J lost 0, with 13 bases in between. Germline CDR1 reads SGHDN; CDR2 reads FVKESK. The CDR3 sequence is CASSLRQADSGANVLTF. CDR3 nucleotide sequence: TGTGCCAGCAGCCTACGACAGGCAGACTCTGGGGCCAACGTCCTGACTTTC. The full variable domain, with the rest looked up from reference TRBV14 and TRBJ2-6, is EAGVTQFPSHSVIEKGQTVTLRCDPISGHDNLYWYRRVMGKEIKFLLHFVKESKQDESGMPNNRFLAERTGGTYSTLKVQPAELEDSGVYFCASSLRQADSGANVLTFGAGSRLTVL.

This clone was observed a few times. The chain has TRBV7-2 and TRBJ2-3; 9 bases agree with TRBD2. V was pared by 5 bases and J by 6 bases, with 6 bases of the junction left unmatched. Germline values: CDR1 SGHTA, CDR2 FQGNSA. The CDR3 has 14 residues. In DNA form, the CDR3 reads TGTGCCAGCAGCCTTAGCGGGGGCCCGGATACGCAGTATTTT. Protein product: CASSLSGGPDTQYF.

CDR3 DNA sequence: TGTGCCAGCAGTTTATCGGACCGTTTTTACGGTTCAGATACGCAGTATTTT. Amino acid sequence: CASSLSDRFYGSDTQYF. This chain links TRBV27 with TRBJ2-3; D remains ambiguous. This CDR3 has 17 residues. Germline V gene sequence: CDR1 MNHEY, CDR2 SMNVEV (reference sequence). V lost 0 bases to trimming and J lost 4 bases, with 17 bases between them.

About this clone itself: Compared with germline, one end of the junction differs, possibly owing to a read error. V and J are TRBV7-7 and TRBJ2-1; 9 bases fit TRBD2. In germline, CDR1 is SSHAT, CDR2 FNYEAQ (reference sequence). CDR3 size: 14 residues. CDR3 sequence (DNA): TGTGCTAGCAGCCTGGGGACTAGCTCCAATGAGCAGTTCTTC. Translation gives CASSLGTSSNEQFF.

The table lists this clone with a few counts. V usage is TRBV9 and J usage is TRBJ2-1, with a possible D match to TRBD2 (6 bases). Trimming removed 4 bases at V and 8 bases at J, with 19 bases between. CDR3 length: 15 residues. Germline V gene sequence: CDR1 SGDLS, CDR2 YYNGEE. The CDR3 region has the DNA TGTGCCAGCAGCTCCCGGGGGAGTCGGGACTATGAGCAGTTCTTC. Translation gives CASSSRGSRDYEQFF. The full variable domain, in which reference TRBV9 and TRBJ2-1 provide the parts outside the CDR3, is DSGVTQTPKHLITATGQRVTLRCSPRSGDLSVYWYQQSLDQGLQFLIQYYNGEERAKGNILERFSAQQFPDLHSELNLSSLELGDSALYFCASSSRGSRDYEQFFGPGTRLTVL.

Concerning this clone itself: Germline is not matched at one junction end, which may reflect a read error. The chain links TRBV4-2 to TRBJ1-5; possibly TRBD1 for D (6 bases). The CDR3 runs to 19 residues. CDR1 is LGHNA, CDR2 YNFKEQ, per germline. The CDR3 reads CASRQGVGASGDGNQPQHF. The CDR3 coding sequence is TGTGCCAGCAGGCAAGGTGTAGGTGCTTCAGGGGATGGCAATCAGCCCCAGCATTTT.

The chain uses TRBV10-3 and TRBJ1-1; 8 bases align to TRBD1. The CDR3 extends over 15 amino acids. The V segment lost 6 bases and the J segment 2 bases; nucleotides outside the gene matches: 8. Germline values: CDR1 ENHRY, CDR2 SYGVKD. The DNA of the CDR3 is TGTGCCATCAGGGGAGCGACAGGGGCCAACACTGAAGCTTTCTTT. Amino acids: CAIRGATGANTEAFF.

Comment on this clone: The same CDR3 can be traced to other DNA sequences in this sample. The chain uses TRBV7-2 and TRBJ2-2; 14 bases match TRBD2. The germline V gene has CDR1 SGHTA and CDR2 FQGNSA. The CDR3 sequence is 18 residues long. Trimming cost V 4 bases and J 5 bases; bases outside gene matches: 9. CDR3 coding DNA: TGTGCCAGCAGCTGGTCCCGACTAGCGGGAGGGAATACCGGGGAGCTGTTTTTT. This translates into CASSWSRLAGGNTGELFF. Looking up the rest from reference TRBV7-2 and TRBJ2-2 gives the full variable domain: GAGVSQSPSNKVTEKGKDVELRCDPISGHTALYWYRQSLGQGLEFLIYFQGNSAPDKSGLPSDRFSAERTGGSVSTLTIQRTQQEDSAVYLCASSWSRLAGGNTGELFFGEGSRLTVL.

The chain joins TRBV5-1 to TRBJ2-2; 8 bases agree with TRBD2. CDR1 is SGHRS and CDR2 is YFSETQ in the germline V gene. The CDR3 is 17 amino acids. The V gene end was trimmed by 1 base and the J gene end by 5 bases; junction bases not matched to a gene: 10. CDR3 in amino acids: CASSLWSAGGGTGELFF. CDR3 sequence (DNA): TGCGCCAGCAGCTTGTGGTCCGCGGGAGGTGGAACCGGGGAGCTGTTTTTT.

The chain uses TRBV30 and TRBJ2-5, with 7 bases matching TRBD2. The V gene end was trimmed by 3 bases and the J gene end by 2 bases; junction bases not matched to a gene: 3. The germline gives CDR1 GTSNPN, CDR2 SVGIG (reference sequence). The CDR3 consists of 13 residues. The CDR3 reads CAWSAGDQETQYF. In nucleotides, the CDR3 is TGTGCCTGGAGCGCGGGGGATCAAGAGACCCAGTACTTC.

The J gene is TRBJ1-2, the V gene TRBV25-1, with D uncertain. Germline V gene sequence: CDR1 MGHDK, CDR2 SYGVNS. This CDR3 region has 11 residues. Between the trimmed V and J ends, which lost 6 bases and 8 bases, there was a span of 10 bases. This CDR3 is CASSFLLGYTF. Written as DNA, the CDR3 is TGTGCCAGCAGCTTCCTATTGGGCTACACCTTC.

The chain has TRBV5-4 and TRBJ1-1; weak D call: TRBD1 (5 bases). Germline lookup yields CDR1 SGHNT and CDR2 YYREEE (reference sequence). The V gene lost 5 bases and the J gene lost 1 base, with 12 bases spanning the gap. The CDR3 covers 14 residues. This chain's CDR3 is CASRWGETNTEAFF. The CDR3 DNA reads as TGTGCCAGCAGGTGGGGCGAAACGAACACTGAAGCTTTCTTT.

The genes are TRBV5-1 and TRBJ2-3; 12 positions agree with TRBD2. After removal of 3 bases from V and 7 bases from J, the junction contained 9 bases not matched to a gene. Looked up from germline, CDR1 is SGHRS and CDR2 is YFSETQ. CDR3 length equals 16 residues. The CDR3 loop is CASSSSGLAGTNTQYF. Written as DNA, the CDR3 is TGCGCCAGCAGCTCCTCCGGACTAGCGGGAACGAATACGCAGTATTTT.

V gene TRBV9 combines with J gene TRBJ2-5, with 9 bases aligning to TRBD1. CDR3 length equals 14 residues. Per the germline V gene, CDR1 is SGDLS and CDR2 is YYNGEE. V lost 4 bases to trimming and J lost 4 bases; unmatched junction nucleotides: 5. The CDR3 is CASSTRTGVETQYF. In DNA form, the CDR3 reads TGTGCCAGCAGCACAAGGACAGGGGTAGAGACCCAGTACTTC.

The V and J genes are TRBV6-5 and TRBJ2-1; 9 positions match TRBD2. This CDR3 has 16 amino acids. Germline V CDR1 and CDR2: MNHEY, SVGAGI. V gave up 2 bases and J gave up 5 bases; unmatched junction bases: 7. CDR3 region: CASSYVIAGEHNEQFF. The CDR3 DNA sequence: TGTGCCAGCAGTTACGTGATAGCGGGAGAGCACAATGAGCAGTTCTTC.

This rearrangement joins TRBV4-1 to TRBJ2-4; D perhaps matches TRBD2 (7 bases). Germline V gives CDR1 MGHRA, CDR2 YSYEKL. Trimming shortened V by 1 base and J by 8 bases, and 15 bases separated the two germline ends. The CDR3 has 15 residues. CDR3 coding DNA: TGCGCCAGCAGCCAAGTCCCCGGGGGGCGTTACATTCAGTACTTC. Its translation: CASSQVPGGRYIQYF.

This clone was counted a single time. The CDR3 DNA is TGTGCCAGCAGCCCCGAGGGGAGCTCCTACAATGAGCAGTTCTTC. It specifies CASSPEGSSYNEQFF. The chain links TRBV7-8 to TRBJ2-1; D possibly matches TRBD1 or TRBD2 (5 bases each). Germline values: CDR1 SGHVS, CDR2 FQNEAQ. The CDR3 is made up of 15 amino acids. V gave up 5 bases and J gave up 0 bases, with 11 bases separating them.

This chain links TRBV19 with TRBJ1-1; D is perhaps TRBD1 (5 bases). The CDR3 is 12 residues long. Germline lookup yields CDR1 LNHDA and CDR2 SQIVND (reference sequence). V lost 9 bases, J lost 3 bases, and 11 bases lay in between. This CDR3 reads CASRVGYTEAFF. In DNA form, the CDR3 reads TGTGCCAGCAGGGTCGGGTACACTGAAGCTTTCTTT.

The chain employs TRBV9 and TRBJ2-7; the D gene could be TRBD1 or TRBD2 (5 bases each). The CDR3 is made up of 15 amino acids. V was shortened by 4 bases and J by 2 bases, with 16 bases between the two germline ends. In germline, CDR1 is SGDLS, CDR2 YYNGEE. The CDR3 spells CASSIRWDATYEQYF. The CDR3 nucleotides read TGTGCCAGCAGCATACGGTGGGACGCAACCTACGAGCAGTACTTC.

The chain has TRBV7-2 and TRBJ1-2; D is perhaps TRBD1 (5 bases). Germline loops: CDR1 SGHTA, CDR2 FQGNSA. The length of the CDR3 is 16 residues. The V end lost 1 base, the J end lost 5 bases, and 17 bases lay between the germline ends. This CDR3 is CASSLGDFTTGYGYTF. In DNA, the CDR3 is TGTGCCAGCAGCTTAGGGGACTTCACCACCGGGTATGGCTACACCTTC.

The chain has TRBV2 and TRBJ1-5; TRBD1 aligns across 7 bases. Germline V CDR1 and CDR2: SNHLY, FYNNEI. The CDR3 is made up of 15 amino acids. The V segment lost 5 bases and the J segment 2 bases; nucleotides outside the gene matches: 6. The CDR3 region is CASSFDRDGNQPQHF. The CDR3, as DNA: TGTGCCAGCAGTTTCGACAGGGATGGCAATCAGCCCCAGCATTTT.

The chain links TRBV10-1 to TRBJ2-5; the D gene could be TRBD1 or TRBD2 (6 bases each). V lost 8 bases, J lost 7 bases, and 14 bases lay in between. The CDR3 has 12 residues. Germline-derived CDR1 and CDR2 are WNHNN and SYGVQD (reference sequence). This chain's CDR3 is CASPGAPRTQYF. In DNA form, the CDR3 reads TGCGCCAGCCCGGGGGCCCCCAGGACCCAGTACTTC.

The gene calls are TRBV5-1 and TRBJ2-5, with 13 positions matching TRBD2. Germline V CDR1 and CDR2: SGHRS, YFSETQ. The CDR3 is 17 amino acids. Germline trimming cut 4 bases from V and 7 bases from J; bases unmatched to any gene: 13. The CDR3 DNA sequence: TGCGCCAGCAGCCCTACTAGCGGGAGGGCCCGAGGAGGGACCCAGTACTTC. This translates into CASSPTSGRARGGTQYF.

In this sample, this clone turned up a few times. This chain joins TRBV7-9 and TRBJ2-5; D is perhaps TRBD2 (6 bases). Germline loops: CDR1 SEHNR, CDR2 FQNEAQ (reference sequence). V dropped 4 bases and J dropped 2 bases, with 14 bases sitting between them. The CDR3 sequence is 15 residues long. This CDR3 is CASSSSGTPQETQYF. DNA of the CDR3: TGTGCCAGCAGCTCTAGTGGGACTCCTCAAGAGACCCAGTACTTC.